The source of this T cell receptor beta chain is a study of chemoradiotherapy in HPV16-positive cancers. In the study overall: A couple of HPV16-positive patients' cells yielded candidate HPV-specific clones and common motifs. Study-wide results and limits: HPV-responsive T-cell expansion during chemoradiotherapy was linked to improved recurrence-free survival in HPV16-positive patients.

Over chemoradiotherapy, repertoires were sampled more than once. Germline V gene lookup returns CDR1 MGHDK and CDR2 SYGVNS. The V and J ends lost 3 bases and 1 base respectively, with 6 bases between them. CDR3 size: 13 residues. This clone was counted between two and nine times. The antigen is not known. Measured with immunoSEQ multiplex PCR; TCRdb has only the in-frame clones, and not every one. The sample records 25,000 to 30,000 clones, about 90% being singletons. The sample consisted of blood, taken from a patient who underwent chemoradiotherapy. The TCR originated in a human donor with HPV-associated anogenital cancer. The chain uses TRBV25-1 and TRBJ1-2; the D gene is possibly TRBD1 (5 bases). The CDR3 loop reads CASSDRVNYGYTF. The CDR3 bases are TGTGCCAGCAGTGACAGGGTTAACTATGGCTACACCTTC.